This T cell receptor (beta chain) appears in the sequencing data of a study of blood T cell repertoires in COVID-19. This clone is classed as medium-sized. Germline lookup yields CDR1 SGHNT and CDR2 YENEEA. This CDR3 has 16 residues. V lost 5 bases and J lost 0, with 14 bases in between. Using immunoSEQ multiplex PCR, the repertoire was profiled, and TCRdb retains in-frame clones only, with some absent. This sample has fewer than 200,000 clones; around 81% occur once, and the top ten carry approximately 10%. Sequenced material: peripheral blood. This receptor was identified in a man between 70 and 80 years old with active or convalescent COVID-19. The V and J genes are TRBV11-3 and TRBJ2-1; D might be TRBD1 (5 bases). CDR3 amino acids: CASSTQTVHSYNEQFF. The CDR3 DNA follows: TGTGCCAGCAGCACGCAGACAGTTCACTCCTACAATGAGCAGTTCTTC.